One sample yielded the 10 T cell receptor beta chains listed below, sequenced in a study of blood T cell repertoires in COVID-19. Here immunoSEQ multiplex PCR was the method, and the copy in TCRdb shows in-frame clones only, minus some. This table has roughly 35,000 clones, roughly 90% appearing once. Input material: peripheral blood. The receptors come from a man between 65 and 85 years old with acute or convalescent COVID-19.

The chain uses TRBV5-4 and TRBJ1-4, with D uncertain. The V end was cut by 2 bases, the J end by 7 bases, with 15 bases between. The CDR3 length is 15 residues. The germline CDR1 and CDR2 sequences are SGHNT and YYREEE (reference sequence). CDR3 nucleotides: TGTGCCAGCAGCTTTGGGTCTCTAGAGACTGAAAAACTGTTTTTT. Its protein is CASSFGSLETEKLFF.

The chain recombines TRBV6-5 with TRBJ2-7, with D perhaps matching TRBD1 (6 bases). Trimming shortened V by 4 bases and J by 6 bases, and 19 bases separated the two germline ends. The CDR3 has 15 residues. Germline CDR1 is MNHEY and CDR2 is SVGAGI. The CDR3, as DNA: TGTGCCAGCAGTTCCGCAACAGGGATTGGGGTCGAGCAGTACTTC. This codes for CASSSATGIGVEQYF.

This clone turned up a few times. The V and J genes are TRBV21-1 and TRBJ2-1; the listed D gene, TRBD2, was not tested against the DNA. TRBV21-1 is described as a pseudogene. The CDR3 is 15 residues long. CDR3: CASNLSGAGSNEQFF. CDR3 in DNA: TGTGCCAGCAACTTAAGCGGAGCTGGGAGCAATGAGCAGTTCTTC.

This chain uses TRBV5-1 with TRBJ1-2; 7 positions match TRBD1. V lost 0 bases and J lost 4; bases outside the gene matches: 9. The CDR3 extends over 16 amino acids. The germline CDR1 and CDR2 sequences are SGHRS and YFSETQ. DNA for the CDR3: TGCGCCAGCAGCTTGGAAACGGGGACAGTTGGCTATGGCTACACCTTC. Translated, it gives CASSLETGTVGYGYTF. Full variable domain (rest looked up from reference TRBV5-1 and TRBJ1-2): KAGVTQTPRYLIKTRGQQVTLSCSPISGHRSVSWYQQTPGQGLQFLFEYFSETQRNKGNFPGRFSGRQFSNSRSEMNVSTLELGDSALYLCASSLETGTVGYGYTFGSGTRLTVV.

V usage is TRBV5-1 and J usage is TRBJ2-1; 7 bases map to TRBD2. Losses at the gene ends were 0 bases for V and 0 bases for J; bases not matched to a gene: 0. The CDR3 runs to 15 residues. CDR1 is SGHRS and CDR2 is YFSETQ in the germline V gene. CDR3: CASSLGGSSYNEQFF. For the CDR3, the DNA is TGCGCCAGCAGCTTGGGCGGGAGCTCCTACAATGAGCAGTTCTTC.

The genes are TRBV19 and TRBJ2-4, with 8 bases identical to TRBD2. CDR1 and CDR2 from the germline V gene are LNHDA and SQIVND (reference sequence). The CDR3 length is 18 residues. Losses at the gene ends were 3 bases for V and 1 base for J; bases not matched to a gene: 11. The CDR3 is CASSISSGGDRAKNIQYF. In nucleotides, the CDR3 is TGTGCCAGTAGTATTTCCTCCGGGGGGGATAGGGCCAAAAACATTCAGTACTTC. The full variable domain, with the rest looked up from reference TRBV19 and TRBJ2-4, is DGGITQSPKYLFRKEGQNVTLSCEQNLNHDAMYWYRQDPGQGLRLIYYSQIVNDFQKGDIAEGYSVSREKKESFPLTVTSAQKNPTAFYLCASSISSGGDRAKNIQYFGAGTRLSVL.

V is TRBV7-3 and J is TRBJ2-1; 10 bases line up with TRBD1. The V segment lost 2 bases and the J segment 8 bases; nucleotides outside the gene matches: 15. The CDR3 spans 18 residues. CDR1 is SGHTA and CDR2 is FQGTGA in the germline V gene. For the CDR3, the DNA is TGTGCCAGCAGCTTACTCGGTCCGGGACAGGGGCGACGGGATGAGCAGTTCTTC. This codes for CASSLLGPGQGRRDEQFF.

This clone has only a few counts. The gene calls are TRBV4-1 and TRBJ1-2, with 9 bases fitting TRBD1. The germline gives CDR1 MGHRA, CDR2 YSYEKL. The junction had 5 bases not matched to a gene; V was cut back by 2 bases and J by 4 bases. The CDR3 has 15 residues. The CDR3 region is CASSQSSTGGYGYTF. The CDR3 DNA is TGCGCCAGCAGCCAAAGCTCGACAGGGGGCTATGGCTACACCTTC.

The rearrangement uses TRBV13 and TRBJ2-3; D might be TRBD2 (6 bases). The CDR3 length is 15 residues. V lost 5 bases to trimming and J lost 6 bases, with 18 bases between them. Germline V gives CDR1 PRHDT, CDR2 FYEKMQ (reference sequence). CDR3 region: CASSQYGGGRDTQYF. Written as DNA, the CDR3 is TGTGCCAGCAGCCAATACGGTGGGGGGAGGGATACGCAGTATTTT. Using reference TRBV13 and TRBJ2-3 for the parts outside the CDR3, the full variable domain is AAGVIQSPRHLIKEKRETATLKCYPIPRHDTVYWYQQGPGQDPQFLISFYEKMQSDKGSIPDRFSAQQFSDYHSELNMSSLELGDSALYFCASSQYGGGRDTQYFGPGTRLTVL.

CDR3 sequence reads: CASSVDITDTQYF. In nucleotides, the CDR3 is TGTGCCAGCAGCGTAGACATCACAGATACGCAGTATTTT. The rearrangement uses TRBV9 and TRBJ2-3, with D uncertain. Germline V gene sequence: CDR1 SGDLS, CDR2 YYNGEE. The CDR3 totals 13 residues. V lost 0 bases, J lost 2 bases, and 4 bases lay in between.